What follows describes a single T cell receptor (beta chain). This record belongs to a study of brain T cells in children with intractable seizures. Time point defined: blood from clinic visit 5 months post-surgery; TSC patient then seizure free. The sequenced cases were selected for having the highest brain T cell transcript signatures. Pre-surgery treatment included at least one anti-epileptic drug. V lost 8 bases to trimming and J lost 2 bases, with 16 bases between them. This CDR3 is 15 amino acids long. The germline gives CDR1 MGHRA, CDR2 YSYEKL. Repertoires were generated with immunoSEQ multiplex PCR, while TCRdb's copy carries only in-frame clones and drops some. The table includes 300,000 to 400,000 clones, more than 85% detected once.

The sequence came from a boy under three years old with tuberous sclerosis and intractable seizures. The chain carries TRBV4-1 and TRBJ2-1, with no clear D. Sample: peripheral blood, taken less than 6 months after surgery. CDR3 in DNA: TGCGCCAGCTCCTTTAACAAAATCCCCTACAATGAGCAGTTCTTC. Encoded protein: CASSFNKIPYNEQFF.